These 15 T cell receptor beta chains share one sample of origin, sequenced in a study of cytomegalovirus exposure and HLA in healthy donors. PCR employed 60 Vbeta and 13 Jbeta primers. Libraries were prepared by immunoSEQ multiplex PCR; TCRdb keeps only in-frame clonotypes and omits some of them. The sample carries around 150,000 clones, 84% recorded once. The sequencing sample was made of PBMCs. The source is a man in his late teens or twenties in good health and CMV-seronegative.

The CDR3 coding sequence is TGTGCCAGCATGGACAGATCCTACGAGCAGTACTTC. This sequence encodes CASMDRSYEQYF. The rearrangement joins TRBV27 to TRBJ2-7; TRBD1 is a possible D gene (6 bases). The V end lost 7 bases, the J end lost 1 base, and 8 bases lay between the germline ends. From germline, CDR1 is MNHEY and CDR2 SMNVEV (reference sequence). The CDR3 runs 12 residues.

The genes are TRBV5-1 and TRBJ1-5; the D is unclear. This CDR3 spans 15 amino acids. V shed 9 bases and J shed 1 base, with 17 bases lying between them. CDR1 is SGHRS and CDR2 is YFSETQ in the germline V gene. The CDR3 DNA is TGCGCCACCGTCTACAAGCGGCTAAGCAATCAGCCCCAGCATTTT. It yields the protein CATVYKRLSNQPQHF.

The chain combines TRBV5-8 with TRBJ2-5, with 8 bases lining up with TRBD1. Germline CDR1 is SGHTS and CDR2 is YDEGEE. The CDR3 runs 15 residues. V lost 0 bases, J lost 5 bases, and 6 bases stayed unmatched. The CDR3 here is CASSLGQGLGETQYF. The DNA of the CDR3 is TGTGCCAGCAGCTTGGGACAGGGGCTAGGGGAGACCCAGTACTTC. Full variable domain (rest looked up from reference TRBV5-8 and TRBJ2-5): EAGVTQSPTHLIKTRGQQATLRCSPISGHTSVYWYQQALGLGLQFLLWYDEGEERNRGNFPPRFSGRQFPNYSSELNVNALELEDSALYLCASSLGQGLGETQYFGPGTRLLVL.

The CDR3 protein is CASSLASDRSSYTF. In DNA, the CDR3 is TGTGCCAGCAGCTTAGCCTCGGACAGGTCTAGCTACACCTTC. V is TRBV7-8 and J is TRBJ1-2; 7 bases map to TRBD1. Germline CDR1 is SGHVS and CDR2 is FQNEAQ. V shed 0 bases, J shed 9 bases, and the junction held 7 bases outside the gene matches. The CDR3 is 14 amino acids.

The CDR3 DNA reads TGCGCCAGCAGCCAAGTCTCGGCAGGGGGCGAATCACCCCTCCACTTT. Encoded protein: CASSQVSAGGESPLHF. The genes are TRBV4-1 and TRBJ1-6, with 8 nucleotides matching TRBD1. The CDR3 has 16 amino acids. CDR1 is MGHRA and CDR2 is YSYEKL in the germline V gene. The ends lost 1 base at V and 10 bases at J; junction bases unmatched: 9.

The chain employs TRBV27 and TRBJ1-2; 12 positions match TRBD1. The junction had 10 bases not matched to a gene; V was cut back by 5 bases and J by 6 bases. Germline-derived CDR1 and CDR2 are MNHEY and SMNVEV (reference sequence). CDR3 length: 16 amino acids. CDR3 in amino acids: CASSPPGQGAFDGYTF. The CDR3, as DNA: TGTGCCAGCAGTCCGCCGGGACAGGGGGCGTTCGATGGCTACACCTTC.

V gene TRBV28 combines with J gene TRBJ1-2, with D possibly being TRBD1 (5 bases). Trimming pared 7 bases from V and 8 bases from J, leaving 14 bases between. The length of the CDR3 is 12 residues. CDR1 is MDHEN, CDR2 SYDVKM, per germline. The DNA for the CDR3 is TGTGCCAGCACGGGGGTCTTTCCCGGCTACACCTTC. It specifies CASTGVFPGYTF.

Note on this clone: Germline is not matched at one junction end, which may reflect a read error. The chain links TRBV5-1 to TRBJ1-2; the D gene is possibly TRBD1 (5 bases). Germline assignment: CDR1 SGHRS and CDR2 YFSETQ. This CDR3 comprises 14 residues. CDR3 amino acids: CASTLDTSSYGYTF. The CDR3 DNA reads as TGCGCCAGCACCTTGGACACCTCTTCGTATGGCTACACCTTC.

CDR3 residues: CASSEIAGQETQYF. In nucleotides, the CDR3 is TGTGCCAGCAGTGAGATAGCGGGCCAAGAGACCCAGTACTTC. The V gene is TRBV6-1, the J gene TRBJ2-5, with 7 bases identical to TRBD2. Looked up from germline, CDR1 is MNHNS and CDR2 is SASEGT. The J segment lost 1 base and the V segment lost 3 bases, leaving 2 bases of the junction unmatched. The CDR3 extends over 14 amino acids.

The V call is TRBV2, the J call TRBJ1-2; tentatively, D is TRBD1 (5 bases). Looked up from germline, CDR1 is SNHLY and CDR2 is FYNNEI. The CDR3 runs to 13 residues. Trimming shortened V by 2 bases and J by 12 bases, and 16 bases separated the two germline ends. CDR3 DNA: TGTGCCAGCAGTGAATGGCCCGACAGCGACGACACCTTC. Translated: CASSEWPDSDDTF.

V is TRBV28 and J is TRBJ1-6; 9 bases fit TRBD1. Trimming took 3 bases from V and 9 from J; bases not matched to a gene: 9. Per germline, CDR1 MDHEN and CDR2 SYDVKM. The CDR3 has 16 residues. The CDR3 sequence is CASSFGTGGIVSPLHF. The DNA of the CDR3 is TGTGCCAGCAGTTTCGGAACAGGGGGCATCGTTTCACCCCTCCACTTT.

V is TRBV5-1 and J is TRBJ2-5, with D maybe TRBD2 (5 bases). CDR3 length: 14 amino acids. In germline, CDR1 is SGHRS, CDR2 YFSETQ. Trimming pared 0 bases from V and 1 base from J, leaving 7 bases between. The CDR3 sequence: CASSLERVQETQYF. In nucleotides, the CDR3 is TGCGCCAGCAGCTTGGAGAGGGTCCAAGAGACCCAGTACTTC.

CDR3 coding DNA: TGTGCCAGCAGTTTATGGGCGGGAGGGTACACCGGGGAGCTGTTTTTT. Its translation: CASSLWAGGYTGELFF. The chain is built from TRBV27 and TRBJ2-2; 9 bases line up with TRBD2. The CDR3 is 16 amino acids. V gave up 1 base and J gave up 3 bases; unmatched junction bases: 3. Germline V gene lookup returns CDR1 MNHEY and CDR2 SMNVEV (reference sequence).

This chain joins TRBV5-1 and TRBJ2-5; possibly TRBD1 for D (5 bases). Germline-derived CDR1 and CDR2 are SGHRS and YFSETQ. Trimming took off 4 bases at V and 2 bases at J, with 9 bases between the two ends. The CDR3 runs 13 residues. CDR3 in DNA: TGCGCCAGCAGCCCGACAGTACAAGAGACCCAGTACTTC. It translates to CASSPTVQETQYF.

V usage is TRBV5-1 and J usage is TRBJ2-2, with D perhaps TRBD1 (6 bases). Germline assignment: CDR1 SGHRS and CDR2 YFSETQ. V was clipped by 0 bases and J by 5 bases, with 17 bases between them. The CDR3 has 17 amino acids. CDR3 protein: CASSLVPGRGGTGELFF. DNA for the CDR3: TGCGCCAGCAGCTTGGTTCCGGGCAGGGGTGGAACCGGGGAGCTGTTTTTT.